This T cell receptor beta chain is drawn from a study of cytomegalovirus exposure and HLA in healthy donors. This clone appeared a single time. The CDR3 sequence is 18 residues long. Trimming cost V 0 bases and J 4 bases, with 19 bases left between them. Germline CDR1 reads LGHNA; CDR2 reads YNFKEQ. The PCR ran on 60 Vbeta and 13 Jbeta primers. The data were produced by immunoSEQ multiplex PCR, yet TCRdb's version contains in-frame clones alone and is incomplete. The table lists 150,000 to 200,000 clones, more than 80% of them singletons. This TCR derives from a man between 18 and 29 years old in good health and CMV-seronegative. The specimen was PBMCs. This chain connects TRBV4-2 to TRBJ2-1; D may be TRBD2 (7 bases). The CDR3 region is CASSQDQGLADTYNEQFF. CDR3 nucleotide sequence: TGTGCCAGCAGCCAAGATCAGGGGCTAGCGGATACTTACAATGAGCAGTTCTTC.